This T cell receptor (beta chain) was captured by sequencing in a study of OX40 agonist ivuxolimab in advanced cancers. As for the study in general: Two patients with cutaneous melanoma and one with hepatocellular carcinoma, three in total, showed partial responses. Findings of the study overall: Determination of antigen specificity was not performed for the expanded peripheral T cells.

Using immunoSEQ multiplex PCR, the repertoire was profiled, and TCRdb retains in-frame clones only, with some absent. The table records around 60,000 clones, around 90% of them present only once. Details on this clone: What it binds is unknown.

The V and J ends lost 3 bases and 0 bases respectively, with 9 bases between them. Germline CDR1 MNHEY, CDR2 SMNVEV (reference sequence). The CDR3 consists of 14 residues. The chain carries TRBV27 and TRBJ2-7; TRBD1 might be the D (5 bases). The clonotype was recovered from an adult with an advanced solid tumor such as melanoma, head and neck, liver or kidney cancer. The specimen comprised CD4+ or CD8+ T cells sorted from blood, sampled in a trial of the OX40 agonist ivuxolimab. The CDR3 coding sequence is TGTGCCAGCAGTTTGGGGCAGACCTCCTACGAGCAGTACTTC. This codes for CASSLGQTSYEQYF.